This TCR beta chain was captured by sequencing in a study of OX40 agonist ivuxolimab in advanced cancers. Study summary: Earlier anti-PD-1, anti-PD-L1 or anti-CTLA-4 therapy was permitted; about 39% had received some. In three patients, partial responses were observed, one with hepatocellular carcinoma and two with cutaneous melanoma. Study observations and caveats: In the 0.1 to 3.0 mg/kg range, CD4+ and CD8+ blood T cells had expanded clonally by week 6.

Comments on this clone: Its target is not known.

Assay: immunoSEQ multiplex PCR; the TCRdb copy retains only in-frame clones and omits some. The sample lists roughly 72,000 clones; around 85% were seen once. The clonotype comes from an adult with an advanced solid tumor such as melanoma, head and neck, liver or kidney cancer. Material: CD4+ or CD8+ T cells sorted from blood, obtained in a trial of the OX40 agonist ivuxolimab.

CDR3 protein: CASSPRKLSSYNEQFF. The CDR3 region has the DNA TGTGCCAGCAGCCCCCGCAAGTTGAGCTCCTACAATGAGCAGTTCTTC. The chain is built from TRBV5-6 and TRBJ2-1; no firm D call. The V gene's germline CDR1 is SGHDT and CDR2 YYEEEE. The CDR3 is 16 residues long. Trimming took 4 bases from V and 0 from J, leaving 14 bases between them.